Below, one T cell receptor (beta chain) is given with its context. This sample stems from a study of blood T cell repertoires in COVID-19. On the study more broadly: The United States, Italy and Spain were the sources of the acute and convalescent COVID-19 samples.

Clones were sequenced by immunoSEQ multiplex PCR, and TCRdb holds only the in-frame ones, with some missing. The sample carries 400,000 or so clones, around 86% recorded once. The V gene's germline CDR1 is SGHAT and CDR2 FQNNGV. The V and J ends lost 5 bases and 4 bases, in that order; junction bases with no gene match: 7. This CDR3 has 14 residues. The V gene is TRBV11-2, the J gene TRBJ1-2, with 7 bases identical to TRBD1. The sequence derives from a human donor in a cohort sampled during active COVID-19. The sample taken for sequencing was peripheral blood. CDR3 residues: CASSVTGRGYGYTF. The DNA for the CDR3 is TGTGCCAGCAGCGTGACAGGGCGAGGCTATGGCTACACCTTC.